The sequence of this T cell receptor (beta chain) was determined in a study of cytomegalovirus exposure and HLA in healthy donors. Study-level points and caveats: The study had only CMV serostatus as immune exposure information. Specificity of three CMV-associated chains for CMV antigens was verified in vitro.

Trimming took 2 bases from V and 1 from J; bases not matched to a gene: 5. CDR1 and CDR2 from the germline V gene are SGHTA and FQGNSA. The CDR3 loop spans 17 amino acids. The primer mix had 60 Vbeta and 13 Jbeta primers. Original data processing: A follow-up analysis tallied 73 million or so unique TCR beta chains, 9 million to 11 million shared. This table comes from immunoSEQ multiplex PCR, and its TCRdb copy is limited to in-frame clones, with some not included. The DNA gave D and trimming, while V, J and clone size come from that table. The data show roughly 170,000 clones, 80% to 85% seen once. Notes on this clone: The antigen remains unidentified.

The origin of this receptor is a man aged 50-60 years in good health and CMV-seronegative. The chain combines TRBV7-2 with TRBJ2-2, with 9 bases fitting TRBD2. Sequencing used PBMCs. The CDR3 region is CASSLNSLAGNTGELFF. CDR3 coding DNA: TGTGCCAGCAGCTTAAATTCACTAGCGGGGAACACCGGGGAGCTGTTTTTT.